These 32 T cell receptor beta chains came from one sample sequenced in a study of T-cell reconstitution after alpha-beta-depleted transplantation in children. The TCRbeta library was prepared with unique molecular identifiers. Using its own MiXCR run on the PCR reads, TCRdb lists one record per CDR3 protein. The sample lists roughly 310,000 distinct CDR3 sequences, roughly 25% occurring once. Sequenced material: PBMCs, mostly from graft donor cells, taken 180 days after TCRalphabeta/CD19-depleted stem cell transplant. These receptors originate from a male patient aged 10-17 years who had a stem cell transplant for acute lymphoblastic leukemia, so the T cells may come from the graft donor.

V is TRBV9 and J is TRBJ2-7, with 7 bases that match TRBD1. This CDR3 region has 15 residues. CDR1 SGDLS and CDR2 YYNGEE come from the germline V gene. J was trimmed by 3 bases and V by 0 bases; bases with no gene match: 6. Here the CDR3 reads CASSVGDRGVYEQYF. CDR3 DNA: TGTGCCAGCAGCGTAGGGGACAGAGGAGTCTACGAGCAGTACTTC. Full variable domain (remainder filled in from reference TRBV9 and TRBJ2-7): DSGVTQTPKHLITATGQRVTLRCSPRSGDLSVYWYQQSLDQGLQFLIQYYNGEERAKGNILERFSAQQFPDLHSELNLSSLELGDSALYFCASSVGDRGVYEQYFGPGTRLTVT.

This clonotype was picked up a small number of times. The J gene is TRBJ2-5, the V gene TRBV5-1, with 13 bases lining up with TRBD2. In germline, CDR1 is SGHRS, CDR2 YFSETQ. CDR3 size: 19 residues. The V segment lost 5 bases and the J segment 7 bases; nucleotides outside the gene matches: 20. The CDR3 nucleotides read TGCGCCAGCAGTCACCGGTGGACTAGCGGGAGAAGCCAAATCGGGACCCAGTACTTC. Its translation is CASSHRWTSGRSQIGTQYF.

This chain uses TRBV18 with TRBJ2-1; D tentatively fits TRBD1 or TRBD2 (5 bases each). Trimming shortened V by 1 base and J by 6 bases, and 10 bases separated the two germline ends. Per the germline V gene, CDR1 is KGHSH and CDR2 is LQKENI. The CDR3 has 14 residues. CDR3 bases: TGTGCCAGCTCACCACTTCCGGGACCCAATGAGCAGTTCTTC. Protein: CASSPLPGPNEQFF.

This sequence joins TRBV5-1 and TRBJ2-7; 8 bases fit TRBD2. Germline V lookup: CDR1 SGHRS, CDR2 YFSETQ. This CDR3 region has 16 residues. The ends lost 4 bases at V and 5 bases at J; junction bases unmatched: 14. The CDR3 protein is CASSPSGGGRSNEQYF. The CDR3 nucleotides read TGCGCCAGCAGCCCGTCGGGCGGCGGGAGGTCGAACGAGCAGTACTTC. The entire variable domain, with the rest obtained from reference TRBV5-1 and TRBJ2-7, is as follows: KAGVTQTPRYLIKTRGQQVTLSCSPISGHRSVSWYQQTPGQGLQFLFEYFSETQRNKGNFPGRFSGRQFSNSRSEMNVSTLELGDSALYLCASSPSGGGRSNEQYFGPGTRLTVT.

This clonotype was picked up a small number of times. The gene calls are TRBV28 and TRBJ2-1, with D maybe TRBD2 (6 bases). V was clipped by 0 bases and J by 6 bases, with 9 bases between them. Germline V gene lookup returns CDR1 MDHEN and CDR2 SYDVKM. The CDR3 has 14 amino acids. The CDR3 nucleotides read TGTGCCAGCAGTTTATGGCAGGGAGGCAATGAGCAGTTCTTC. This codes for CASSLWQGGNEQFF.

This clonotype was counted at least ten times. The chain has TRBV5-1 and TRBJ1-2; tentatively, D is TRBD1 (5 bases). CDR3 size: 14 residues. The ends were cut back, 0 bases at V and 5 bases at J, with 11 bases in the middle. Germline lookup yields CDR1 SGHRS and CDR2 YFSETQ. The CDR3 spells CASSLGPGPYGYTF. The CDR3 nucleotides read TGCGCCAGCAGCTTGGGGCCGGGGCCTTATGGCTACACCTTC.

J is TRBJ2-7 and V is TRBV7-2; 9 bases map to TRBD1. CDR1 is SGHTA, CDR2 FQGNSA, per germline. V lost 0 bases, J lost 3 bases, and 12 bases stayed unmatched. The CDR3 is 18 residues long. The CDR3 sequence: CASSLALYRGRNLYEQYF. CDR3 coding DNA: TGTGCCAGCAGCTTAGCCCTTTACAGGGGGCGGAACCTCTACGAGCAGTACTTC.

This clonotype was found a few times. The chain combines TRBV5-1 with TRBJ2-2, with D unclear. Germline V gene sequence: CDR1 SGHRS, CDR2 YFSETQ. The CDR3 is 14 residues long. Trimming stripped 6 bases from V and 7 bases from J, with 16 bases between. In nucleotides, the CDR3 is TGCGCCAGCAAACTGGTACCTTCGGACGGGGAGCTGTTTTTT. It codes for CASKLVPSDGELFF.

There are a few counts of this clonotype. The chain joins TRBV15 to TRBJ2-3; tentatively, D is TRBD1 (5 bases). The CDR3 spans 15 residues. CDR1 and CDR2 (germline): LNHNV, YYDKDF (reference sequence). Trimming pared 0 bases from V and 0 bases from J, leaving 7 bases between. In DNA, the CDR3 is TGTGCCACCAGCAGAGACGGACATAGCACAGATACGCAGTATTTT. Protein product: CATSRDGHSTDTQYF.

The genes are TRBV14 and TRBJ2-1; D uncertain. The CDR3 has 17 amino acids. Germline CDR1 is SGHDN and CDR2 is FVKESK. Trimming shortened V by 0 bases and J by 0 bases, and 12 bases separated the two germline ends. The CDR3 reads CASSQDLRVSSYNEQFF. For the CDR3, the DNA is TGTGCCAGCAGCCAAGATCTTAGGGTTAGCTCCTACAATGAGCAGTTCTTC.

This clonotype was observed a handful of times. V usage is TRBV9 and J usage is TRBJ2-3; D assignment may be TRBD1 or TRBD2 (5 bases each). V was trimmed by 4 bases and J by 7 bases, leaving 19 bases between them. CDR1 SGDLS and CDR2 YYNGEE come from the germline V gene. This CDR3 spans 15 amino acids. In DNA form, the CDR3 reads TGTGCCAGCAGCCCAGGGACCGCGAGAGCCCATACGCAGTATTTT. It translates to CASSPGTARAHTQYF.

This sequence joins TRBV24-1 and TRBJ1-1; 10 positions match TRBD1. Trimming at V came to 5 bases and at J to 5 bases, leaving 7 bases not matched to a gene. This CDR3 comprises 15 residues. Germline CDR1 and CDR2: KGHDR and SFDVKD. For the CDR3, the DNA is TGTGCCACCAGTGCGGGACAGGGGAGCGGTACTGAAGCTTTCTTT. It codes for CATSAGQGSGTEAFF.

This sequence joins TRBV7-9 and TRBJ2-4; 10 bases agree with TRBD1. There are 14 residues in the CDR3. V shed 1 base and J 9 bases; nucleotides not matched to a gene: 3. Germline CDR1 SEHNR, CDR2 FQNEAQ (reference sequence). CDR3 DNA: TGTGCCAGCAGCTTAGTGACAGGGGGCGGCATTCAGTACTTC. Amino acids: CASSLVTGGGIQYF. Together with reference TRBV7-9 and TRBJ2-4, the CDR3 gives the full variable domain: DTGVSQNPRHKITKRGQNVTFRCDPISEHNRLYWYRQTLGQGPEFLTYFQNEAQLEKSRLLSDRFSAERPKGSFSTLEIQRTEQGDSAMYLCASSLVTGGGIQYFGAGTRLSVL.

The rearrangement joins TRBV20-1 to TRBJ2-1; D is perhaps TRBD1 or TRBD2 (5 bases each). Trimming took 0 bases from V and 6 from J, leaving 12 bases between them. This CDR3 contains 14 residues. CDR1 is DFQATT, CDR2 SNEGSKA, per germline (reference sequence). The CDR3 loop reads CSARDSTGPNEQFF. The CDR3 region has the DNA TGCAGTGCTAGAGATTCTACGGGACCCAATGAGCAGTTCTTC.

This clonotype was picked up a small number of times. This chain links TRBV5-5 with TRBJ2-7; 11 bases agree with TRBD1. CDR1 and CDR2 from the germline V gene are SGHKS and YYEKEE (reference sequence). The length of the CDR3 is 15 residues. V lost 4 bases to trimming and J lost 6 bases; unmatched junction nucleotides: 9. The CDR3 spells CASSPYRDRGFEQYF. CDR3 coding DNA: TGTGCCAGCAGCCCATACCGGGACAGGGGGTTCGAGCAGTACTTC.

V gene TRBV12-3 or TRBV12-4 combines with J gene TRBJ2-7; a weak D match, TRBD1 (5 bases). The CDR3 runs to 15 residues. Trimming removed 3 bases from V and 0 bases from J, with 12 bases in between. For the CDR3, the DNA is TGTGCCAGCAGTTTCAGGACAATAATCTCCTACGAGCAGTACTTC. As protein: CASSFRTIISYEQYF.

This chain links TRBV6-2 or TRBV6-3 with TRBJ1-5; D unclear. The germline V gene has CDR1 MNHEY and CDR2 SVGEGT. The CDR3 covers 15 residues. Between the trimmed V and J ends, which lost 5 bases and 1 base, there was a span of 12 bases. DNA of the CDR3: TGTGCCAGCAGTCGGAAAAGGAGGAGCAATCAGCCCCAGCATTTT. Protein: CASSRKRRSNQPQHF.

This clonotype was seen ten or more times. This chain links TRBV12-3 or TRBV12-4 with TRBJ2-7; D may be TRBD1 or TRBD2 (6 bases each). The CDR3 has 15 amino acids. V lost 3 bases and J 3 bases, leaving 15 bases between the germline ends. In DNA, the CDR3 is TGTGCCAGCAGTTTGAGGGGGGAAGTGAGCTACGAGCAGTACTTC. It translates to CASSLRGEVSYEQYF.

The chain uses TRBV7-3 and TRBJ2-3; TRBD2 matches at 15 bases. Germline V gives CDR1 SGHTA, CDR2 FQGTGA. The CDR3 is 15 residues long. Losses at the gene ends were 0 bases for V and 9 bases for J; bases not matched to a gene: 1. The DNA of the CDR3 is TGTGCCAGCAGCTTAACCGGACTAGCGGGAGGGACGCAGTATTTT. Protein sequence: CASSLTGLAGGTQYF.

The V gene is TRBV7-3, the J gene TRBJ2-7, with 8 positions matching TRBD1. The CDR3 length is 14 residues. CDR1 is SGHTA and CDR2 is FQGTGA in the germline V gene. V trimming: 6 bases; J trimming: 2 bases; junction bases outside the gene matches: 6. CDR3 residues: CASRSTGDTYEQYF. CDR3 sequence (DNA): TGTGCCAGCAGGTCGACAGGGGACACCTACGAGCAGTACTTC. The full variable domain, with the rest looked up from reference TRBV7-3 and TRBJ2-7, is GAGVSQTPSNKVTEKGKYVELRCDPISGHTALYWYRQSLGQGPEFLIYFQGTGAADDSGLPNDRFFAVRPEGSVSTLKIQRTERGDSAVYLCASRSTGDTYEQYFGPGTRLTVT.

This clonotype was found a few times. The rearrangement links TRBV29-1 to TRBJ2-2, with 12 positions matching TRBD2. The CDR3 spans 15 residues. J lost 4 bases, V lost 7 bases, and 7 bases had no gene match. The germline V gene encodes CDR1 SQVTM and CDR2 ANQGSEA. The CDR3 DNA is TGCAGCGGGCGACTAGCGGGAGCGGGCACCGGGGAGCTGTTTTTT. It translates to CSGRLAGAGTGELFF.

For the CDR3, the DNA is TGTGCCAGCAGTTACGGGACAGGGATTTCCACCTCTGGGGCCAACGTCCTGACTTTC. This encodes CASSYGTGISTSGANVLTF. The V and J genes are TRBV6-5 and TRBJ2-6; 9 bases line up with TRBD1. V lost 2 bases to trimming and J lost 0 bases; unmatched junction nucleotides: 8. This CDR3 comprises 19 residues. Germline-derived CDR1 and CDR2 are MNHEY and SVGAGI.

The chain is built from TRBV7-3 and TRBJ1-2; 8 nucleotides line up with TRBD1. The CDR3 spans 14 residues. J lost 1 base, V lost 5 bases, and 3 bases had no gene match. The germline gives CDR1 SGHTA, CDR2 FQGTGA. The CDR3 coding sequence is TGTGCCAGCAGCCCACAGGGGGGTAACTATGGCTACACCTTC. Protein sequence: CASSPQGGNYGYTF.

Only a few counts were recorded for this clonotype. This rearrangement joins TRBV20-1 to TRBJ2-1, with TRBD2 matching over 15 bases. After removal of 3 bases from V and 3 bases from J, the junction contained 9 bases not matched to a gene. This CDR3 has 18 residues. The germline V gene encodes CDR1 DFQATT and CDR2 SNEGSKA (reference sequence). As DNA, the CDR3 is TGCAGTGCTAGTTATGGACTAGCGGGAGGGGTGAGCTACAATGAGCAGTTCTTC. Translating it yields CSASYGLAGGVSYNEQFF.

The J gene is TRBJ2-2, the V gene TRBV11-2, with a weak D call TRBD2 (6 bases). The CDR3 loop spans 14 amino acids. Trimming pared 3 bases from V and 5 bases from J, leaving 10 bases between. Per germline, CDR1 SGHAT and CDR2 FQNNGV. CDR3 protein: CASSFTSPTGELFF. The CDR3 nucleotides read TGTGCCAGCAGCTTTACTAGCCCTACCGGGGAGCTGTTTTTT.

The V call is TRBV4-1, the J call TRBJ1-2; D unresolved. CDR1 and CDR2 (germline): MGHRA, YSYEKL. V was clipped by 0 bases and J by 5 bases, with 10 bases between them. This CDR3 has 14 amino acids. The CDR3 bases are TGCGCCAGCAGCCAAGAACAGTTAGGGTATGGCTACACCTTC. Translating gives CASSQEQLGYGYTF.

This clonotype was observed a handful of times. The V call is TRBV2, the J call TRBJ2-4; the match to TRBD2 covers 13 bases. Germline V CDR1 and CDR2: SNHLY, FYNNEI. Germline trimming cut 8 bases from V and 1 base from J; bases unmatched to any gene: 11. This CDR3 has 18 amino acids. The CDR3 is CASGWTSGSMAAKNIQYF. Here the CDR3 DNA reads TGTGCCAGCGGCTGGACTAGCGGGAGTATGGCTGCCAAAAACATTCAGTACTTC.

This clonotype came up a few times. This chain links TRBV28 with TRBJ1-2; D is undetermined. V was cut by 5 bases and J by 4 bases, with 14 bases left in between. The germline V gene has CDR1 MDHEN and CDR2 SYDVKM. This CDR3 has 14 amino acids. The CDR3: CASSPQVPLYGYTF. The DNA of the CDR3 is TGTGCCAGCAGTCCTCAGGTTCCGCTCTATGGCTACACCTTC.

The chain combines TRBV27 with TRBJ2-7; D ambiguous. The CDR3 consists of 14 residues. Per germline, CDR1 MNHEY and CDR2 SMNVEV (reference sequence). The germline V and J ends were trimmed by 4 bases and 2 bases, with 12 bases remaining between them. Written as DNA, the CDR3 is TGTGCCAGCAGTTCCCCGGGCATAACCTACGAGCAGTACTTC. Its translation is CASSSPGITYEQYF.

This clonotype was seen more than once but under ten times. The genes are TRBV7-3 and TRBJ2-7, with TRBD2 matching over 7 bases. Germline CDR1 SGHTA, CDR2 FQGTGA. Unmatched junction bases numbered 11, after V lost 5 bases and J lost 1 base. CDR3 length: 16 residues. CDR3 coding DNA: TGTGCCAGCAGCCCCGGGACTACGCGGTTTTCCTACGAGCAGTACTTC. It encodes CASSPGTTRFSYEQYF.

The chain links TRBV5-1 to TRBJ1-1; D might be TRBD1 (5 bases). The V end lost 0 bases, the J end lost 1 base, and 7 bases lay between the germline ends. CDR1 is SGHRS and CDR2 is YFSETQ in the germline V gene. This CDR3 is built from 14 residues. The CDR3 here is CASSLEQENTEAFF. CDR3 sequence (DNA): TGCGCCAGCAGCTTGGAACAGGAGAACACTGAAGCTTTCTTT.

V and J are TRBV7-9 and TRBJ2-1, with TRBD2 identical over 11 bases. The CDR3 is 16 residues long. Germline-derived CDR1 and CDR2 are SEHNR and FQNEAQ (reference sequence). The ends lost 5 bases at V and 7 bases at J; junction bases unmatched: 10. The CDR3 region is CASSDLLAGVLNEQFF. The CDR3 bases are TGTGCCAGCAGCGACCTACTAGCGGGAGTGTTGAATGAGCAGTTCTTC.